This T cell receptor beta chain stems from a study of blood T cells in healthy people across ages. The table lists this clonotype with a few counts. With a J-beta primer mix and a sample-barcoded 5' primer, a second PCR ran about 7 to 12 cycles. TCRdb ran MiXCR on the 5' RACE reads and lists one entry per CDR3 protein. This sample carries some 730,000 distinct CDR3 sequences, roughly 20% of them seen once, and the ten largest clones take 22%. Every sample gave at least 5.5 micrograms of total RNA when it was extracted. The CDR3 runs to 14 residues. Germline V lookup: CDR1 ENHRY, CDR2 SYGVKD. The germline V and J ends were trimmed by 2 bases and 3 bases, with 8 bases remaining between them.

This TCR was sampled from a man aged 70-80 years in good health. Sequencing was performed on blood. This chain links TRBV10-3 with TRBJ1-5; tentative D call: TRBD1 (6 bases). The CDR3: CAISEGGANQPQHF. DNA for the CDR3: TGTGCCATCAGTGAGGGGGGGGCCAATCAGCCCCAGCATTTT.